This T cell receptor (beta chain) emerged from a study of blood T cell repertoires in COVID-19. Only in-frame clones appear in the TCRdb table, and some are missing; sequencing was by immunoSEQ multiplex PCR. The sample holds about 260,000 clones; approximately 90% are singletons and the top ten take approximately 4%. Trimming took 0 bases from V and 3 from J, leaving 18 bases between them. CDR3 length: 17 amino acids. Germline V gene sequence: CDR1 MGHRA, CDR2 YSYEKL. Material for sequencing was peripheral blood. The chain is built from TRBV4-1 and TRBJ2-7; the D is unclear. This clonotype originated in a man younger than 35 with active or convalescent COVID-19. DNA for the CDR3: TGCGCCAGCAGCCAAGACCCTAAAACCGGTAACCTCTACGAGCAGTACTTC. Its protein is CASSQDPKTGNLYEQYF.